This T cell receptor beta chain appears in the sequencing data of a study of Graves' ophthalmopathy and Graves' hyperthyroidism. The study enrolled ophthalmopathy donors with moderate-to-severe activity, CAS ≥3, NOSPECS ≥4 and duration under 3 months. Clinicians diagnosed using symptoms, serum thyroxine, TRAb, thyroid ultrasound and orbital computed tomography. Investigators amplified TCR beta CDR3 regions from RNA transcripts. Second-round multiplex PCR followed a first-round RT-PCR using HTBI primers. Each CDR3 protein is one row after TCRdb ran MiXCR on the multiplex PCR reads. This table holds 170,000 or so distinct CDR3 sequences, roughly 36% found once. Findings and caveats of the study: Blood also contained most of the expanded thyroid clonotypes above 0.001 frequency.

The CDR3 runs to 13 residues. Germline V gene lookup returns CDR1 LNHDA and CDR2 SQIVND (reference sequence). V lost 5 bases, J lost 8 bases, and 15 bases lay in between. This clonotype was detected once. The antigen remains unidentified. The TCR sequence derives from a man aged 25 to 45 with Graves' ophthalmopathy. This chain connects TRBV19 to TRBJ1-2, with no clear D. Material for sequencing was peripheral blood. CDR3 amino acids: CASSHSSGTGYTF. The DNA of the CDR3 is TGTGCCAGTAGTCACTCTTCGGGTACGGGCTACACCTTC.